The rows below give T cell receptor beta chains drawn from one sample of a study of cytomegalovirus exposure and HLA in healthy donors. TCRdb's copy holds only in-frame clones and misses some; the assay was immunoSEQ multiplex PCR. The sample lists 95,000 to 150,000 clones; roughly 88% were seen once. Sequenced sample: PBMCs. The receptors originated from a woman aged 18-35 years in good health and CMV-seropositive. The CDR3 runs from the conserved cysteine through the conserved F or W. The D gene is left open where the match is weak. The size entry is marked missing in some rows and otherwise reads once, few, many or a size class.

CDR3nt: TGTGCCAGCAGCTCGGGCTACAATGAGCAGTTCTTC
CDR3aa: CASSSGYNEQFF
v_gene: TRBV5-4
d_gene: NA
abundance: few
j_gene: TRBJ2-1

CDR3nt: TGCGCCAGCAGTAGTGGGGCGTCCCTCCTCTATGGCTACACCTTC
CDR3aa: CASSSGASLLYGYTF
v_gene: TRBV5-1
d_gene: NA
abundance: NA
j_gene: TRBJ1-2

CDR3nt: TGCGCCAGCAGCTTGAATGAAGCCGCTTATGGCTACACCTTC
CDR3aa: CASSLNEAAYGYTF
v_gene: TRBV5-1
d_gene: NA
abundance: NA
j_gene: TRBJ1-2

CDR3nt: TGTGCCAGCAGTACTAGCGGGACCTACAATGAGCAGTTCTTC
CDR3aa: CASSTSGTYNEQFF
v_gene: TRBV5-4
d_gene: TRBD2
abundance: NA
j_gene: TRBJ2-1

CDR3nt: TGTGCCAGCAGCTTCGTAACGGTGTATGGCTACACCTTC
CDR3aa: CASSFVTVYGYTF
v_gene: TRBV5-6
d_gene: NA
abundance: NA
j_gene: TRBJ1-2

CDR3nt: TGTGCCAGCAGGAGACAGGGGGCTTTAAACGAGCAGTACTTC
CDR3aa: CASRRQGALNEQYF
v_gene: TRBV6-1
d_gene: TRBD1
abundance: once
j_gene: TRBJ2-7

CDR3nt: TGCAGCGGAACGGGACAGGGGGACACTGAAGCTTTCTTT
CDR3aa: CSGTGQGDTEAFF
v_gene: TRBV29-1
d_gene: TRBD1
abundance: NA
j_gene: TRBJ1-1

CDR3nt: TGTGCCAGCAGCGAGAGGGCAGGGGAAAACATTCAGTACTTC
CDR3aa: CASSERAGENIQYF
v_gene: TRBV7-2
d_gene: NA
abundance: NA
j_gene: TRBJ2-4

CDR3nt: TGTGCCACCAGCAGGGCCCAGGGGGCAGGACAAGAGACCCAGTACTTC
CDR3aa: CATSRAQGAGQETQYF
v_gene: TRBV15
d_gene: TRBD1
abundance: NA
j_gene: TRBJ2-5

CDR3nt: TGCGCCAGCAGCCGCAAATCCGGGACAGGGGAGGGAACAGATACGCAGTATTTT
CDR3aa: CASSRKSGTGEGTDTQYF
v_gene: TRBV5-1
d_gene: TRBD1
abundance: once
j_gene: TRBJ2-3

CDR3nt: TGTGCCAGCAGGGACACCGGGACACCAAACACTGAAGCTTTCTTT
CDR3aa: CASRDTGTPNTEAFF
v_gene: TRBV6-4
d_gene: NA
abundance: NA
j_gene: TRBJ1-1

CDR3nt: TGTGCCAGTCGGGACAGGGAGCATCAGCCCCAGCATTTT
CDR3aa: CASRDREHQPQHF
v_gene: TRBV2
d_gene: TRBD1
abundance: NA
j_gene: TRBJ1-5

CDR3nt: TGCGCCAGCAGCTTTGGTGCAGACAGCATGAACACTGAAGCTTTCTTT
CDR3aa: CASSFGADSMNTEAFF
v_gene: TRBV5-1
d_gene: NA
abundance: NA
j_gene: TRBJ1-1

CDR3nt: TGTGCCTGGAGTTTACTAGCGGGAGTTAGTCAAGAGACCCAGTACTTC
CDR3aa: CAWSLLAGVSQETQYF
v_gene: TRBV30
d_gene: TRBD2
abundance: once
j_gene: TRBJ2-5

CDR3nt: TGTGCCAGTAGTATGAACAGGGAGATGAGGAGGACTGAAGCTTTCTTT
CDR3aa: CASSMNREMRRTEAFF
v_gene: TRBV19
d_gene: NA
abundance: NA
j_gene: TRBJ1-1

CDR3nt: TGTGCCAGCAGCTTCGCCGACAGGAACTATGGCTACACCTTC
CDR3aa: CASSFADRNYGYTF
v_gene: TRBV7-9
d_gene: NA
abundance: few
j_gene: TRBJ1-2

CDR3nt: TGCGCCAGCAGCTTAGGACTAGCGGGAGGGAATGAGCAGTTCTTC
CDR3aa: CASSLGLAGGNEQFF
v_gene: TRBV5-1
d_gene: TRBD2
abundance: NA
j_gene: TRBJ2-1

CDR3nt: TGTGCCAGCAGGCAACAGAACACTGAAGCTTTCTTT
CDR3aa: CASRQQNTEAFF
v_gene: TRBV6-6
d_gene: NA
abundance: NA
j_gene: TRBJ1-1

CDR3nt: TGTGCCAGCAGCTTGATCAGGGGCGTCACCCAAGAGACCCAGTACTTC
CDR3aa: CASSLIRGVTQETQYF
v_gene: TRBV5-6
d_gene: NA
abundance: NA
j_gene: TRBJ2-5

CDR3nt: TGTGCCTGGAGTGAGGGCAGGGGGCTCGTCTATGGCTACACCTTC
CDR3aa: CAWSEGRGLVYGYTF
v_gene: TRBV30
d_gene: TRBD1
abundance: NA
j_gene: TRBJ1-2

CDR3nt: TGTGCCAGCAGCTTGTATACAGGGCGCGAGCAGTACTTC
CDR3aa: CASSLYTGREQYF
v_gene: TRBV5-4
d_gene: NA
abundance: few
j_gene: TRBJ2-7

CDR3nt: TGTGCCAGCAGCTTCGGGGGGGGCTACGAGCAGTACTTC
CDR3aa: CASSFGGGYEQYF
v_gene: TRBV5-8
d_gene: TRBD2
abundance: NA
j_gene: TRBJ2-7

CDR3nt: TGTGCCAGCAGACCGGACAGGGTAGGCACTGAAGCTTTCTTT
CDR3aa: CASRPDRVGTEAFF
v_gene: TRBV28
d_gene: TRBD1
abundance: once
j_gene: TRBJ1-1

CDR3nt: TGTGCCAGCTCCTTCAGGGGTGACCAGTACTTC
CDR3aa: CASSFRGDQYF
v_gene: TRBV18
d_gene: NA
abundance: NA
j_gene: TRBJ2-5

CDR3nt: TGTGCCAGCAGACGGGCGCGGGGGGCCTACAATGAGCAGTTCTTC
CDR3aa: CASRRARGAYNEQFF
v_gene: TRBV6-5
d_gene: TRBD2
abundance: NA
j_gene: TRBJ2-1

CDR3nt: TGCGCCAGCAGGACCAAGACAGGGAATGAAAAACTGTTTTTT
CDR3aa: CASRTKTGNEKLFF
v_gene: TRBV5-1
d_gene: TRBD1
abundance: once
j_gene: TRBJ1-4

CDR3nt: TGTGCCAGCAGCTCGCAGACAGGCACCGGGGAGCTGTTTTTT
CDR3aa: CASSSQTGTGELFF
v_gene: TRBV7-2
d_gene: NA
abundance: NA
j_gene: TRBJ2-2

CDR3nt: TGTGCCAGCAGCCCTGGGACAGGGGACGAGACCCAGTACTTC
CDR3aa: CASSPGTGDETQYF
v_gene: TRBV7-9
d_gene: TRBD1
abundance: NA
j_gene: TRBJ2-5

CDR3nt: TGTGCCTGGAGTGGCGGGAGGGTTTACGAGCAGTACTTC
CDR3aa: CAWSGGRVYEQYF
v_gene: TRBV30
d_gene: TRBD2
abundance: NA
j_gene: TRBJ2-7

CDR3nt: TGTGCCAGCAGCCAGCTACTAGGACAGTCCTACGAGCAGTACTTC
CDR3aa: CASSQLLGQSYEQYF
v_gene: TRBV14
d_gene: NA
abundance: NA
j_gene: TRBJ2-7

CDR3nt: TGTGCCAGCAGTTTGGGGACAGGGGCCCACTATGGCTACACCTTC
CDR3aa: CASSLGTGAHYGYTF
v_gene: TRBV28
d_gene: TRBD1
abundance: NA
j_gene: TRBJ1-2

CDR3nt: TGTGCCACCAGTCAGTATGAGACCCAGTACTTC
CDR3aa: CATSQYETQYF
v_gene: TRBV6-4
d_gene: NA
abundance: NA
j_gene: TRBJ2-5

CDR3nt: TGTGCCCTGTCACTCGTATCATGGCAAGAGACCCAGTACTTC
CDR3aa: CALSLVSWQETQYF
v_gene: TRBV30
d_gene: NA
abundance: NA
j_gene: TRBJ2-5

CDR3nt: TGTGCCAGCAGCCAAGTTAGTCGATCGGGATCCGCTGAAGCTTTCTTT
CDR3aa: CASSQVSRSGSAEAFF
v_gene: TRBV4-2
d_gene: NA
abundance: NA
j_gene: TRBJ1-1

CDR3nt: TGTGCCAGCAGAAATGGACAGGGAAACAATCAGCCCCAGCATTTT
CDR3aa: CASRNGQGNNQPQHF
v_gene: TRBV28
d_gene: TRBD1
abundance: NA
j_gene: TRBJ1-5

CDR3nt: TGTGCCAGCAGCCAAGATCTAAGGGGCGTCGACGGCTACACCTTC
CDR3aa: CASSQDLRGVDGYTF
v_gene: TRBV14
d_gene: NA
abundance: NA
j_gene: TRBJ1-2

CDR3nt: TGTGCCAGCAGCCAAGAACTAGCGGCCTCCTACGAGCAGTACTTC
CDR3aa: CASSQELAASYEQYF
v_gene: TRBV14
d_gene: TRBD2
abundance: NA
j_gene: TRBJ2-7

CDR3nt: TGTGCCAGCAGTTGGGGGAGGACGTTTACTGAAGCTTTCTTT
CDR3aa: CASSWGRTFTEAFF
v_gene: TRBV28
d_gene: NA
abundance: NA
j_gene: TRBJ1-1

CDR3nt: TGCGCCAGCAGCCAAGGGCTAGGACTCAAGCCAACCGGGGAGCTGTTTTTT
CDR3aa: CASSQGLGLKPTGELFF
v_gene: TRBV4-1
d_gene: NA
abundance: NA
j_gene: TRBJ2-2

CDR3nt: TGTGCCAGCAGCCCCGGGACTAGCGGGAGCCAGACCCAGTACTTC
CDR3aa: CASSPGTSGSQTQYF
v_gene: TRBV7-9
d_gene: TRBD2
abundance: NA
j_gene: TRBJ2-5

CDR3nt: TGTGCCAGCAGTGCCCTGACAGACTACGAGCAGTACTTC
CDR3aa: CASSALTDYEQYF
v_gene: TRBV6-1
d_gene: NA
abundance: NA
j_gene: TRBJ2-7

CDR3nt: TGTGCCAGCAGTGAGTTCAGGTCCGAGCAGTACTTC
CDR3aa: CASSEFRSEQYF
v_gene: TRBV6-1
d_gene: NA
abundance: NA
j_gene: TRBJ2-7

CDR3nt: TGTGCCAGCAGCCAAGGGGGGACAAGGACTAACTATGGCTACACCTTC
CDR3aa: CASSQGGTRTNYGYTF
v_gene: TRBV4-2
d_gene: NA
abundance: NA
j_gene: TRBJ1-2

CDR3nt: TGTGCCAGTAAGACAGAGTATGGCTACACCTTC
CDR3aa: CASKTEYGYTF
v_gene: TRBV2
d_gene: NA
abundance: few
j_gene: TRBJ1-2

CDR3nt: TGTGCCATCAGTACCGGGACTAGCATATCCGAGCAGTACTTC
CDR3aa: CAISTGTSISEQYF
v_gene: TRBV10-3
d_gene: TRBD2
abundance: NA
j_gene: TRBJ2-7

CDR3nt: TGTGCCAGCAGCCGACAGGGCCCCAGCTCCTACAATGAGCAGTTCTTC
CDR3aa: CASSRQGPSSYNEQFF
v_gene: TRBV5-4
d_gene: TRBD1
abundance: NA
j_gene: TRBJ2-1

CDR3nt: TGTGCCAGCAGTGAGGAGCGGGACTCCTACAATGAGCAGTTCTTC
CDR3aa: CASSEERDSYNEQFF
v_gene: TRBV2
d_gene: TRBD2
abundance: NA
j_gene: TRBJ2-1

CDR3nt: TGTGCCACCAGCAGACTATCGACAGGGACTAATGAAAAACTGTTTTTT
CDR3aa: CATSRLSTGTNEKLFF
v_gene: TRBV15
d_gene: TRBD1
abundance: NA
j_gene: TRBJ1-4

CDR3nt: TGTGCCAGCAGCTTAGGGGTATCTAGCGGGAGTGACGGGGAGCTGTTTTTT
CDR3aa: CASSLGVSSGSDGELFF
v_gene: TRBV11-3
d_gene: TRBD2
abundance: NA
j_gene: TRBJ2-2

CDR3nt: TGTGCCAGCAGCGTCGGGAGTGGGAGAAACAATGAGCAGTTCTTC
CDR3aa: CASSVGSGRNNEQFF
v_gene: TRBV7-3
d_gene: NA
abundance: NA
j_gene: TRBJ2-1

CDR3nt: TGTGCCAGCAGCTTAAATGACAGGGGACAAAAGCTGTTTTTT
CDR3aa: CASSLNDRGQKLFF
v_gene: TRBV7-3
d_gene: TRBD1
abundance: NA
j_gene: TRBJ2-2

CDR3nt: TGTGCCAGCAGGGGCACCAAAACGGACTTGCGGATAGGTACGCAGTATTTT
CDR3aa: CASRGTKTDLRIGTQYF
v_gene: TRBV2
d_gene: NA
abundance: NA
j_gene: TRBJ2-3

CDR3nt: TGTGCCAGCTCACCGCTCGGGACTAGCGGCTACGAGCAGTACTTC
CDR3aa: CASSPLGTSGYEQYF
v_gene: TRBV18
d_gene: TRBD2
abundance: once
j_gene: TRBJ2-7